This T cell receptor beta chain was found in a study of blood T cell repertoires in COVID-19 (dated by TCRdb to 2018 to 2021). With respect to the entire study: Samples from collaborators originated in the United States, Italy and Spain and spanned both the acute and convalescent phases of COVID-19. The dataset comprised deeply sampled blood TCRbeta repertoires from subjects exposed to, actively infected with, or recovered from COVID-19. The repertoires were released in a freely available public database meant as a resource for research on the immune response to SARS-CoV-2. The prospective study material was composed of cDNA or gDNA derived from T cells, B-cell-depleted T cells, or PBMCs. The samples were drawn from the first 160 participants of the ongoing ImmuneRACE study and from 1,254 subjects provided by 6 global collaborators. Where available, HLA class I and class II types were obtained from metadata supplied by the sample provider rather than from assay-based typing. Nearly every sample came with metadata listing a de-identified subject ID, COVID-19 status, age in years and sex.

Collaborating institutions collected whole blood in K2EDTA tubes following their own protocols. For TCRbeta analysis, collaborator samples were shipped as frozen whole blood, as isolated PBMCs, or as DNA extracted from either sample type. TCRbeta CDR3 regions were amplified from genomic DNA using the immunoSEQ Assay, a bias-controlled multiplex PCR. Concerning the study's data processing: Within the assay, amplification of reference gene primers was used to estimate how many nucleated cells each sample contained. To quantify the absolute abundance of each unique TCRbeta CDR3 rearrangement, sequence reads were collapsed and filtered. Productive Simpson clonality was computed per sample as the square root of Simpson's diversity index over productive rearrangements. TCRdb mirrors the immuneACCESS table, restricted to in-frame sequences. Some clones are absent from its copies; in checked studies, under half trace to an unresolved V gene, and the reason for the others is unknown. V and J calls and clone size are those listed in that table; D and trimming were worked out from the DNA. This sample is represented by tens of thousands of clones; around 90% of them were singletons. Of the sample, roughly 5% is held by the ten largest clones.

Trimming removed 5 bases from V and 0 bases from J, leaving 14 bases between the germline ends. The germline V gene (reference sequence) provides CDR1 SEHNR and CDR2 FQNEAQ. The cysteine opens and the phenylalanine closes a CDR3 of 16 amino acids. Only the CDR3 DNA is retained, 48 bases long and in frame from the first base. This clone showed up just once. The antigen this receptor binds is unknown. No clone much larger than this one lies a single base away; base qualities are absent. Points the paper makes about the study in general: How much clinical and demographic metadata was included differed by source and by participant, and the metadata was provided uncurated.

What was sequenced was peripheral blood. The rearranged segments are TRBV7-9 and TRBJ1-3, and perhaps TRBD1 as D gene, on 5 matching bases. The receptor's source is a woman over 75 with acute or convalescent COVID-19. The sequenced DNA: TGTGCCAGCAGCGGATGGGGGGAGGTCTCTGGAAACACCATATATTTT. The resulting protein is CASSGWGEVSGNTIYF.